The 30 T cell receptor beta chains below were found in one sample sequenced in a study of cytomegalovirus exposure and HLA in healthy donors (dated by TCRdb to 2017 to 2019). The method behind the library was the immunoSEQ multiplex PCR assay. A mixture of 60 forward primers for TCR Vbeta segments and 13 reverse primers for TCR Jbeta segments was used in the multiplex PCR. The source is immuneACCESS, and TCRdb retained only in-frame sequences with V and J called. Part of the clones is not carried over; for the studies checked, unresolved V genes explain less than half of this, and the remainder is unexplained. This sample lists around 97,000 clones; over 75% were detected once. In total, the top ten clones hold roughly 5.1% of the sample. The sequenced sample consisted of PBMCs. These TCRs come from a man aged 35-49 years in good health and CMV-seropositive.

V and J are TRBV30 and TRBJ2-7, with 9 bases fitting TRBD1. This CDR3 spans 20 amino acids. Germline CDR1 and CDR2: GTSNPN and SVGIG (reference sequence). Trimming at V came to 3 bases and at J to 1 base, leaving 22 bases not matched to a gene. The CDR3 loop reads CAWSKYRGLSREGGSYEQYF. In DNA, the CDR3 is TGTGCCTGGAGCAAATACAGGGGGCTCTCGCGAGAAGGCGGGTCCTACGAGCAGTACTTC.

V usage is TRBV7-8 and J usage is TRBJ1-1; D perhaps matches TRBD1 (6 bases). The CDR3 is 13 residues long. The germline V gene has CDR1 SGHVS and CDR2 FQNEAQ. V was clipped by 3 bases and J by 10 bases, with 15 bases between them. CDR3 sequence reads: CASSLGQKWGAFF. The CDR3 nucleotides are TGTGCCAGCAGCTTGGGACAAAAATGGGGAGCTTTCTTT.

The chain recombines TRBV7-9 with TRBJ2-7; a possible D gene is TRBD1 (6 bases). Trimming left V 5 bases short and J 2 bases short, with 10 bases between. Germline-derived CDR1 and CDR2 are SEHNR and FQNEAQ (reference sequence). The CDR3 sequence is 13 residues long. CDR3 coding DNA: TGTGCCAGCAGCGCGGCAGGGGCCTACGAGCAGTACTTC. It encodes CASSAAGAYEQYF.

This sequence joins TRBV19 and TRBJ1-4; a possible D gene is TRBD1 (5 bases). Deletions cut 1 base from V and 10 bases from J, with 22 bases between. The CDR3 length is 17 residues. CDR1 is LNHDA and CDR2 is SQIVND in the germline V gene (reference sequence). The CDR3 spells CASSIAWRGKEAGKLFF. The CDR3 DNA is TGTGCCAGTAGTATAGCATGGAGGGGAAAGGAGGCCGGAAAACTGTTTTTT. The entire variable domain, with the rest obtained from reference TRBV19 and TRBJ1-4, is as follows: DGGITQSPKYLFRKEGQNVTLSCEQNLNHDAMYWYRQDPGQGLRLIYYSQIVNDFQKGDIAEGYSVSREKKESFPLTVTSAQKNPTAFYLCASSIAWRGKEAGKLFFGSGTQLSVL.

This chain connects TRBV28 to TRBJ2-6; tentatively, D is TRBD1 (5 bases). The ends were cut back, 3 bases at V and 0 bases at J, with 9 bases in the middle. From germline, CDR1 is MDHEN and CDR2 SYDVKM. The CDR3 covers 16 residues. The chain's CDR3 is CASSFQGYSGANVLTF. CDR3 sequence (DNA): TGTGCCAGCAGTTTTCAGGGTTACTCTGGGGCCAACGTCCTGACTTTC.

The chain employs TRBV19 and TRBJ1-1; a weak D match, TRBD1 (5 bases). Germline V gene lookup returns CDR1 LNHDA and CDR2 SQIVND (reference sequence). Trimming pared 3 bases from V and 6 bases from J, leaving 14 bases between. The CDR3 consists of 14 residues. The CDR3: CASSIPQGWSEAFF. CDR3 bases: TGTGCCAGTAGTATCCCGCAGGGATGGTCTGAAGCTTTCTTT.

As for this clone: Other DNA variants within this sample encode the same CDR3. The rearrangement uses TRBV4-2 and TRBJ1-1, with D tentatively TRBD1 (5 bases). The CDR3 is 15 amino acids. V lost 1 base and J 3 bases, leaving 12 bases between the germline ends. Per germline, CDR1 LGHNA and CDR2 YNFKEQ. The CDR3: CASSQGGTGDTEAFF. The DNA for the CDR3 is TGTGCCAGCAGCCAAGGGGGGACGGGAGACACTGAAGCTTTCTTT.

This chain uses TRBV5-1 with TRBJ2-1, with TRBD2 as a possible D gene (5 bases). The length of the CDR3 is 15 residues. The V end lost 0 bases, the J end lost 6 bases, and 13 bases lay between the germline ends. Germline V lookup: CDR1 SGHRS, CDR2 YFSETQ. CDR3 bases: TGCGCCAGCAGCTTGGAGCGGAGCACCTCCAATGAGCAGTTCTTC. The encoded protein is CASSLERSTSNEQFF.

This chain connects TRBV5-6 to TRBJ1-1; D remains ambiguous. The CDR3 loop spans 13 amino acids. Trimming removed 0 bases from V and 3 bases from J, with 6 bases in between. Per the germline V gene, CDR1 is SGHDT and CDR2 is YYEEEE. CDR3 nucleotide sequence: TGTGCCAGCAGCTTGGGCGGGGACACTGAAGCTTTCTTT. Amino acids: CASSLGGDTEAFF.

This chain uses TRBV28 with TRBJ2-7; D perhaps matches TRBD1 (6 bases). Looked up from germline, CDR1 is MDHEN and CDR2 is SYDVKM. The CDR3 covers 16 residues. V lost 7 bases and J 3 bases, leaving 22 bases between the germline ends. CDR3 region: CASTQGSLLFNYEQYF. CDR3 DNA: TGTGCCAGCACCCAGGGGTCCCTCCTCTTCAACTACGAGCAGTACTTC.

The chain employs TRBV28 and TRBJ1-2; a weak D match, TRBD1 (5 bases). V shed 3 bases and J shed 8 bases, with 10 bases lying between them. Germline lookup yields CDR1 MDHEN and CDR2 SYDVKM. The CDR3 sequence is 12 residues long. The CDR3 sequence is CASSLGLGGYTF. In nucleotides, the CDR3 is TGTGCCAGCAGTTTGGGGCTAGGGGGCTACACCTTC.

The rearrangement links TRBV4-2 to TRBJ2-2; weak D call: TRBD1 (6 bases). With 6 bases removed from V and 0 bases from J, the gap between germline ends came to 8 bases. Germline CDR1 LGHNA, CDR2 YNFKEQ. The CDR3 loop spans 14 amino acids. The CDR3 loop reads CASRRGSNTGELFF. CDR3 in DNA: TGTGCCAGCAGAAGGGGGTCGAACACCGGGGAGCTGTTTTTT.

This clone was counted once. The chain couples TRBV27 to TRBJ1-6, with no clear D. Germline V gene lookup returns CDR1 MNHEY and CDR2 SMNVEV (reference sequence). Between the trimmed V and J ends, which lost 3 bases and 7 bases, there was a span of 10 bases. This CDR3 is built from 14 residues. The CDR3 region is CASSFEQMNSPLHF. In nucleotides, the CDR3 is TGTGCCAGCAGTTTCGAACAGATGAATTCACCCCTCCACTTT.

In DNA, the CDR3 is TGTGCCAGCAGCAGATCGGACAGGGTCGGCTACGAGCAGTACTTC. This codes for CASSRSDRVGYEQYF. The rearrangement links TRBV13 to TRBJ2-7; 8 nucleotides match TRBD1. The V gene's germline CDR1 is PRHDT and CDR2 FYEKMQ (reference sequence). V shed 5 bases, J shed 3 bases, and the junction held 9 bases outside the gene matches. The CDR3 extends over 15 amino acids.

The rearrangement joins TRBV5-5 to TRBJ2-2; possible D gene TRBD2, 7 bases. The V and J ends lost 0 bases and 0 bases respectively, with 9 bases between them. CDR3 length: 16 residues. The V gene's germline CDR1 is SGHKS and CDR2 YYEKEE (reference sequence). The CDR3 loop is CASSLEGGANTGELFF. The CDR3 DNA is TGTGCCAGCAGCTTGGAGGGGGGGGCGAACACCGGGGAGCTGTTTTTT. Drawing the rest from reference TRBV5-5 and TRBJ2-2, the complete variable domain is DAGVTQSPTHLIKTRGQQVTLRCSPISGHKSVSWYQQVLGQGPQFIFQYYEKEERGRGNFPDRFSARQFPNYSSELNVNALLLGDSALYLCASSLEGGANTGELFFGEGSRLTVL.

The CDR3 coding sequence is TGCGCCAGCAGCTGGTCCGGGACAGGGATATACAATGAGCAGTTCTTC. Translation: CASSWSGTGIYNEQFF. V gene TRBV5-1 combines with J gene TRBJ2-1; TRBD1 agrees at 9 bases. Trimming at V came to 3 bases and at J to 4 bases, leaving 8 bases not matched to a gene. CDR1 is SGHRS and CDR2 is YFSETQ in the germline V gene. The CDR3 spans 16 residues.

The chain combines TRBV5-4 with TRBJ1-3; D is possibly TRBD1 (5 bases). CDR3 size: 14 residues. V was trimmed by 2 bases and J by 7 bases, leaving 13 bases between them. CDR1 is SGHNT, CDR2 YYREEE, per germline (reference sequence). The DNA of the CDR3 is TGTGCCAGCAGCTTAGGCAGGGCGTTGAACACCATATATTTT. This translates into CASSLGRALNTIYF.

The chain uses TRBV28 and TRBJ2-7; D is unresolved. Germline lookup yields CDR1 MDHEN and CDR2 SYDVKM. Trimming shortened V by 6 bases and J by 0 bases, and 12 bases separated the two germline ends. CDR3 length equals 14 residues. The CDR3 DNA is TGTGCCAGCAGAACTCCTGATTACTCCTACGAGCAGTACTTC. Amino acid sequence: CASRTPDYSYEQYF.

V is TRBV19 and J is TRBJ1-4; possible D gene TRBD1, 5 bases. V shed 6 bases and J shed 0 bases, with 17 bases lying between them. Germline V gene data show CDR1 as LNHDA and CDR2 as SQIVND (reference sequence). This CDR3 has 17 amino acids. The CDR3 loop is CASRRYGGRATNEKLFF. CDR3 coding DNA: TGTGCCAGTAGACGGTACGGGGGACGGGCAACTAATGAAAAACTGTTTTTT.

This chain links TRBV6-1 with TRBJ2-5; the D gene is possibly TRBD2 (5 bases). Per the germline V gene, CDR1 is MNHNS and CDR2 is SASEGT. V was cut by 1 base and J by 6 bases, with 9 bases left in between. This CDR3 contains 13 residues. Here the CDR3 reads CASSEGVGKTQYF. The CDR3 region has the DNA TGTGCCAGCAGTGAAGGGGTCGGGAAGACCCAGTACTTC.

V and J are TRBV2 and TRBJ2-6; 9 bases align to TRBD1. Losses at the gene ends were 11 bases for V and 1 base for J; bases not matched to a gene: 12. This CDR3 spans 17 amino acids. Germline CDR1 and CDR2: SNHLY and FYNNEI. Written as DNA, the CDR3 is TGTGCCTGCTGCCGGGACAGGGAAATGTCTGGGGCCAACGTCCTGACTTTC. Encoded protein: CACCRDREMSGANVLTF.

The chain couples TRBV5-1 to TRBJ2-4, with TRBD1 matching 8 bases. Germline V gives CDR1 SGHRS, CDR2 YFSETQ. With V trimmed by 4 bases and J by 1 base, 7 bases remained unmatched. This CDR3 spans 16 amino acids. The CDR3 nucleotides read TGCGCCAGCAGCCTCCAGACAGGGGCGGCCAAAAACATTCAGTACTTC. Translated, it gives CASSLQTGAAKNIQYF.

The chain carries TRBV27 and TRBJ1-1; no firm D call. The V gene lost 6 bases and the J gene lost 4 bases, with 15 bases spanning the gap. The CDR3 length is 14 residues. CDR1 and CDR2 from the germline V gene are MNHEY and SMNVEV (reference sequence). CDR3 in DNA: TGTGCCAGCAGCCCTAACATTGGGAGCACTGAAGCTTTCTTT. Translated, it gives CASSPNIGSTEAFF.

This chain uses TRBV10-3 with TRBJ2-3; TRBD2 aligns across 10 bases. The CDR3 covers 14 residues. V trimming: 7 bases; J trimming: 6 bases; junction bases outside the gene matches: 7. Germline lookup yields CDR1 ENHRY and CDR2 SYGVKD. The DNA for the CDR3 is TGTGCCATCACAGCGGGAGGGCCCTGGGATACGCAGTATTTT. It specifies CAITAGGPWDTQYF.

The chain joins TRBV27 to TRBJ1-5; no clear D. This CDR3 contains 14 residues. Germline V gene sequence: CDR1 MNHEY, CDR2 SMNVEV (reference sequence). Trimming left V 6 bases short and J 7 bases short, with 16 bases between. The CDR3 loop is CASRSGLLEQPQHF. The CDR3 DNA reads as TGTGCCAGCAGGTCAGGACTGCTGGAACAGCCCCAGCATTTT.

The chain joins TRBV5-1 to TRBJ2-7, with a weak D call TRBD2 (6 bases). Germline CDR1 and CDR2: SGHRS and YFSETQ. The CDR3 totals 16 residues. Trimming cost V 0 bases and J 2 bases, with 15 bases left between them. The CDR3, as DNA: TGCGCCAGCAGCTTGGCCGGGGGTCCAGTTCCCTACGAGCAGTACTTC. Translation gives CASSLAGGPVPYEQYF.

This CDR3 reads CASSSLGLAANEQFF. Here the CDR3 DNA reads TGTGCCAGCAGTTCCCTAGGACTAGCAGCCAATGAGCAGTTCTTC. The rearrangement joins TRBV27 to TRBJ2-1; 8 bases line up with TRBD2. Per germline, CDR1 MNHEY and CDR2 SMNVEV (reference sequence). The CDR3 totals 15 residues. J lost 6 bases, V lost 4 bases, and 8 bases had no gene match.

The rearrangement links TRBV18 to TRBJ2-4; 8 positions match TRBD1. The CDR3 loop spans 16 amino acids. The germline V gene encodes CDR1 KGHSH and CDR2 LQKENI. With V trimmed by 3 bases and J by 1 base, 5 bases remained unmatched. Written as DNA, the CDR3 is TGTGCCAGCTCACCGGACAGGGTAGCGGCCAAAAACATTCAGTACTTC. Residues: CASSPDRVAAKNIQYF. The whole variable domain, filled in from reference TRBV18 and TRBJ2-4, reads NAGVMQNPRHLVRRRGQEARLRCSPMKGHSHVYWYRQLPEEGLKFMVYLQKENIIDESGMPKERFSAEFPKEGPSILRIQQVVRGDSAAYFCASSPDRVAAKNIQYFGAGTRLSVL.

The genes are TRBV4-1 and TRBJ2-7, with 11 nucleotides matching TRBD2. Per germline, CDR1 MGHRA and CDR2 YSYEKL. The J segment lost 3 bases and the V segment lost 0 bases, leaving 4 bases of the junction unmatched. The CDR3 extends over 16 amino acids. The CDR3 region is CASSQDYGTSGYEQYF. CDR3 bases: TGCGCCAGCAGCCAAGATTATGGGACTAGCGGCTACGAGCAGTACTTC.

The rearrangement uses TRBV18 and TRBJ1-5; 7 positions agree with TRBD1. J lost 0 bases, V lost 8 bases, and 4 bases had no gene match. The CDR3 runs to 14 residues. Looked up from germline, CDR1 is KGHSH and CDR2 is LQKENI. The CDR3, as DNA: TGTGCCAGCCAAGGGGACAGTAGCAATCAGCCCCAGCATTTT. Its translation: CASQGDSSNQPQHF. The full variable domain, its missing parts supplied by reference TRBV18 and TRBJ1-5, is NAGVMQNPRHLVRRRGQEARLRCSPMKGHSHVYWYRQLPEEGLKFMVYLQKENIIDESGMPKERFSAEFPKEGPSILRIQQVVRGDSAAYFCASQGDSSNQPQHFGDGTRLSIL.